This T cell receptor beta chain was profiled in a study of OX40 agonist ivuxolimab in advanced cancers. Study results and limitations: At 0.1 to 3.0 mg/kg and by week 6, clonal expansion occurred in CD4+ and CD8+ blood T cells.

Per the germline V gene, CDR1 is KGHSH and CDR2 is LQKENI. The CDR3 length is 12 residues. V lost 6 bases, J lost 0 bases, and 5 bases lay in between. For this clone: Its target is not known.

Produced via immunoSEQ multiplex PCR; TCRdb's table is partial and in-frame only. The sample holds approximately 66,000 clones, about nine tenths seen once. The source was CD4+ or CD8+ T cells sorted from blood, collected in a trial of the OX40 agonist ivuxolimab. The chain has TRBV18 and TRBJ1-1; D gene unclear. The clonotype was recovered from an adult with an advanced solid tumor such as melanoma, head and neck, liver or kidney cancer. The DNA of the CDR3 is TGTGCCAGCTCTTATTTGAACACTGAAGCTTTCTTT. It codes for CASSYLNTEAFF. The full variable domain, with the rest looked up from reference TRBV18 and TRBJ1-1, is NAGVMQNPRHLVRRRGQEARLRCSPMKGHSHVYWYRQLPEEGLKFMVYLQKENIIDESGMPKERFSAEFPKEGPSILRIQQVVRGDSAAYFCASSYLNTEAFFGQGTRLTVV.